These 5 T cell receptor beta chains share one sample of origin, sequenced in a study of T cells after yellow fever vaccination. TCRdb reanalysed the 5' RACE reads using MiXCR and keeps one entry per CDR3 protein. The data contain about 320,000 distinct CDR3 sequences, about 4.5% of them singletons. Sequencing was performed on PBMCs, taken 15 days after the yellow fever booster vaccination. Receptor source: a young man who received the YFV17D yellow fever vaccine.

This clonotype showed up just a few times. The chain recombines TRBV12-3 or TRBV12-4 with TRBJ1-2; 7 bases fit TRBD1. The CDR3 spans 12 residues. The ends lost 10 bases at V and 7 bases at J; junction bases unmatched: 9. CDR3 sequence: CAIRQGRGGYTF. CDR3 bases: TGTGCCATAAGACAGGGTCGGGGTGGCTACACCTTC.

The rearrangement links TRBV14 to TRBJ2-5, with a possible D match to TRBD1 (5 bases). The CDR3 loop spans 16 amino acids. Germline V lookup: CDR1 SGHDN, CDR2 FVKESK. V was shortened by 0 bases and J by 4 bases, with 15 bases between the two germline ends. The CDR3 DNA sequence: TGTGCCAGCAGCCAAGATTCGCAGGGATGGCGAGAGACCCAGTACTTC. This sequence encodes CASSQDSQGWRETQYF.

This clonotype was counted between two and nine times. The J gene is TRBJ1-5, the V gene TRBV18, with 7 bases aligning to TRBD1. The CDR3 consists of 16 residues. The germline gives CDR1 KGHSH, CDR2 LQKENI. Trimming removed 0 bases from V and 1 base from J; junction bases left unmatched: 3. CDR3 in amino acids: CASSPPSQGSNQPQHF. The CDR3 DNA follows: TGTGCCAGCTCACCACCTTCACAGGGGAGCAATCAGCCCCAGCATTTT. The variable domain in full, with the rest retrieved from reference TRBV18 and TRBJ1-5, is NAGVMQNPRHLVRRRGQEARLRCSPMKGHSHVYWYRQLPEEGLKFMVYLQKENIIDESGMPKERFSAEFPKEGPSILRIQQVVRGDSAAYFCASSPPSQGSNQPQHFGDGTRLSIL.

The chain has TRBV4-3 and TRBJ2-1; D might be TRBD1 (5 bases). CDR1 and CDR2 from the germline V gene are LGHNA and YSLEER. CDR3 length: 14 residues. V gave up 2 bases and J gave up 7 bases, with 12 bases separating them. Here the CDR3 DNA reads TGCGCCAGCAGCCAACAGGGTAGGAGTAATGAGCAGTTCTTC. It yields the protein CASSQQGRSNEQFF.

This clonotype was observed many times. V and J are TRBV20-1 and TRBJ2-1; no firm D call. The germline gives CDR1 DFQATT, CDR2 SNEGSKA (reference sequence). With 6 bases removed from V and 1 base from J, the gap between germline ends came to 10 bases. The CDR3 consists of 13 residues. The CDR3 protein is CSADRSSYNEQFF. DNA for the CDR3: TGCAGTGCCGATAGGTCGTCCTACAATGAGCAGTTCTTC.